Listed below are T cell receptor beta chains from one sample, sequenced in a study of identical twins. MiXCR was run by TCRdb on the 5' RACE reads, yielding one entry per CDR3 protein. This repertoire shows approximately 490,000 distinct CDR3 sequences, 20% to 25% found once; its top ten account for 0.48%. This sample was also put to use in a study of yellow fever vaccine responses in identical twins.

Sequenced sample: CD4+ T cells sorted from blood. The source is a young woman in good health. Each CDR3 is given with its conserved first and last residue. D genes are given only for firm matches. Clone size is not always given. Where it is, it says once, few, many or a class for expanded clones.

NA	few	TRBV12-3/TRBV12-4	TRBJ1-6	TGTGCCAGCAGTTTGTCCGGGAGGTGGTACTATAATTCACCCCTCCACTTT	CASSLSGRWYYNSPLHF
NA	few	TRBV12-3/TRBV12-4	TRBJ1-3	TGTGCCAGCAGTTGGTCTGGAAACACCATATATTTT	CASSWSGNTIYF
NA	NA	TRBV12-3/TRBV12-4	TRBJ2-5	TGTGCCAGCAGAGAATTAGGCCCGGCAGGGGACCAGTACTTC	CASRELGPAGDQYF
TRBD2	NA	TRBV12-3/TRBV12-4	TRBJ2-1	TGTGCCAGCACGGGGGGGGGAGTCAATGAGCAGTTCTTC	CASTGGGVNEQFF
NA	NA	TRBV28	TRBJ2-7	TGTGCCAGCAGTTTGAAGTACCGCCCTGTCGAGCAGTACTTC	CASSLKYRPVEQYF
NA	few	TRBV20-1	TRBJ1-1	TGCAGTGCGATTTTAGGGGGTAAAGCTTTCTTT	CSAILGGKAFF
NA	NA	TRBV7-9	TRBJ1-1	TGTGCCAGCAGCTTATTTGGGGCGGAAGCTTTCTTT	CASSLFGAEAFF
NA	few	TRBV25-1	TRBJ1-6	TGTGCCAGCAGTGAATCTTTAGGCGGAAATTCACCCCTCCACTTT	CASSESLGGNSPLHF
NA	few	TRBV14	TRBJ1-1	TGTGCCAGCAGCCCCCTAGGGGTGGTAGCTTTCTTT	CASSPLGVVAFF
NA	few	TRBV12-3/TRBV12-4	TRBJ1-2	TGTGCCAGCACGTACGTGGGGGGCTCCTACTATGGCTACACCTTC	CASTYVGGSYYGYTF
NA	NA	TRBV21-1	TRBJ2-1	TGTGCCAGCAGAAGCCCGGACAGGGTGGGTGAGCAGTTCTTC	CASRSPDRVGEQFF
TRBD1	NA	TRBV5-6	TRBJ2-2	TGTGCCAGCAGCCCCTTCGGGACAGTGAACACCGGGGAGCTGTTTTTT	CASSPFGTVNTGELFF
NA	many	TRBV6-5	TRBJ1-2	TGTGCCAGCAGCAAGGACAGCTATGGCTACACCTTC	CASSKDSYGYTF
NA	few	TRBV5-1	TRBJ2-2	TGCGCCAGCAGCTTGGACTTAGGCATCGGGGAGCTGTTTTTT	CASSLDLGIGELFF
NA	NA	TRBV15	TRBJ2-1	TGTGCCACCAGCAGAGATGCCCCCAGCAATGAGCAGTTCTTC	CATSRDAPSNEQFF
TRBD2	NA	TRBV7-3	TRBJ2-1	TGTGCCAGCAGGGAGGGAGGGGACAATGAGCAGTTCTTC	CASREGGDNEQFF
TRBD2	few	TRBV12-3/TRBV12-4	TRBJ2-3	TGTGCCAGCAGACCTCAAATAAGCGGGGGTACGCAGTATTTT	CASRPQISGGTQYF
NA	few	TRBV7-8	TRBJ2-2	TGTGCCAGCAGCGACCACAAGAACACCGGGGAGCTGTTTTTT	CASSDHKNTGELFF
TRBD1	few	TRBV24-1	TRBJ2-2	TGTGCCACCAGTGATTTTAGGACAGGGTTTGGCACCGGGGAGCTGTTTTTT	CATSDFRTGFGTGELFF
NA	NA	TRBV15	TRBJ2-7	TGTGCCACCAGCAGAGATCTATACCAAGGCGGTTACGAGCAGTACTTC	CATSRDLYQGGYEQYF
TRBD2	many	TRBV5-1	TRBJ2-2	TGCGCCAGCAGCTTTTCTGGCCTAGCGGGGACCGGGGAGCTGTTTTTT	CASSFSGLAGTGELFF
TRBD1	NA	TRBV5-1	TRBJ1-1	TGCGCCAGCAGCCCAGAGCGAGCACAGGGGACTGAAGCTTTCTTT	CASSPERAQGTEAFF
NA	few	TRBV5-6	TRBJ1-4	TGTGCCAGCAGCTTGTGGTCGGGGGCTGACGAAAAACTGTTTTTT	CASSLWSGADEKLFF
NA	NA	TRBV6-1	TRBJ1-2	TGTGCCAGCAGTGGTGATTGGAGGCAGGGCTATGGCTACACCTTC	CASSGDWRQGYGYTF
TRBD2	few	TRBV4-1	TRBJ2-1	TGCGCCAGCAGCCAAGAGGCTAGCGGGGGCGAGCAGTTCTTC	CASSQEASGGEQFF
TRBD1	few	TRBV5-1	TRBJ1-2	TGCGCCAGCACCAGAGGACAGGGGGGTAACTATGGCTACACCTTC	CASTRGQGGNYGYTF
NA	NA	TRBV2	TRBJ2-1	TGTGCCAGCAGGGGGGGAGTTGATTTGTATGAGCAGTTCTTC	CASRGGVDLYEQFF
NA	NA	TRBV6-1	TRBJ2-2	TGTGCCAGCAGTCCCCTCAACGGCGGGGAGCTGTTTTTT	CASSPLNGGELFF
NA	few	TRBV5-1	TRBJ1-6	TGCGCCAGCAGCTTGGAAAGGCCAGGCAGCAATTCACCCCTCCACTTT	CASSLERPGSNSPLHF
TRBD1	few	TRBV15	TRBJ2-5	TGTGCCACCAGCAAGGGGGGAACCGGGACAGGACAAGAGACCCAGTACTTC	CATSKGGTGTGQETQYF
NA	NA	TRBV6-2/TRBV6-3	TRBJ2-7	TGTGCCAGCACCCCGGGCCCCTACGAGCAGTACTTC	CASTPGPYEQYF
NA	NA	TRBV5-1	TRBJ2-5	TGCGCCAGCAGCTTGTTACAGGGCCAAGAGACCCAGTACTTC	CASSLLQGQETQYF
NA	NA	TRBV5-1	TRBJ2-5	TGCGCCAGCAGCTTTGCAACGGTCGGGGAGACCCAGTACTTC	CASSFATVGETQYF
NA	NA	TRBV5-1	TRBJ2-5	TGCGCCAGCAGCTTGGTGGGTGAGAACATGGAGACCCAGTACTTC	CASSLVGENMETQYF
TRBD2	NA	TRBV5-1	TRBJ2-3	TGCGCCAGCAGCTTGGGGCGGGAGTACACAGATACGCAGTATTTT	CASSLGREYTDTQYF
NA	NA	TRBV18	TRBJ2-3	TGTGCCAGCTCCCAGACCAGTGAGGATACGCAGTATTTT	CASSQTSEDTQYF
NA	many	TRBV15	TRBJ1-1	TGTGCCACCGGCGGGCAGCCGTACACTGAAGCTTTCTTT	CATGGQPYTEAFF
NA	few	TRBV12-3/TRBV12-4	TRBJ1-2	TGTGCCAGCAGTTTCACCGGGATCGGCTACACCTTC	CASSFTGIGYTF
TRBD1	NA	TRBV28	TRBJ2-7	TGTGCCAGCAGGAGAATAGGGACAGGGGAGGGAGAGCAGTACTTC	CASRRIGTGEGEQYF
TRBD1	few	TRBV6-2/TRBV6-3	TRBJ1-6	TGTGCCAGCAGCACCCTCAGGGGGCCTAATAATTCACCCCTCCACTTT	CASSTLRGPNNSPLHF